This T cell receptor (beta chain) appears in the sequencing data of a study of blood T cell repertoires in COVID-19. Study in general: There were acute and convalescent COVID-19 samples, and they came from the United States, Italy and Spain. In each case, the material was cDNA or gDNA derived from T cells, B-cell-depleted T cells, or PBMCs.

Profiled with immunoSEQ multiplex PCR; TCRdb holds only in-frame clones, not every one. Among 200,000 to 250,000 clones listed, about four fifths were seen once. Membership in each cohort depended on participant-reported clinical history. The TCR originated in a woman between 40 and 55 years old with acute COVID-19. Sequencing input: PBMCs or T cells enriched from blood (not recorded which).

The CDR3 DNA sequence: TGTGCCAGCTCACCACCGGGCCCTTCTGGAAACACCATATATTTT. This gives the protein CASSPPGPSGNTIYF. This sequence joins TRBV18 and TRBJ1-3; D is unclear. The germline V gene has CDR1 KGHSH and CDR2 LQKENI. Trimming left V 0 bases short and J 1 base short, with 7 bases between. This CDR3 spans 15 amino acids.